The 13 T cell receptor beta chains given below trace back to one sample, sequenced in a study of T cell responses to AZD1222 COVID-19 vaccine. TCRdb's copy holds only in-frame clones and misses some; the assay was immunoSEQ multiplex PCR. The data contain more than 95,000 clones, 85% to 90% of them singletons. Sequenced material: peripheral blood, taken on day 0 of AZD1222 vaccination. The receptors were sampled from an adult in good health.

This chain links TRBV28 with TRBJ2-3, with 9 bases identical to TRBD1. CDR3 size: 16 residues. Germline assignment: CDR1 MDHEN and CDR2 SYDVKM. Losses at the gene ends were 0 bases for V and 0 bases for J; bases not matched to a gene: 1. The CDR3 bases are TGTGCCAGCAGTTTATGGGGACAGGGAAGCACAGATACGCAGTATTTT. Translation gives CASSLWGQGSTDTQYF. Combining the CDR3 with reference TRBV28 and TRBJ2-3 gives the whole variable domain DVKVTQSSRYLVKRTGEKVFLECVQDMDHENMFWYRQDPGLGLRLIYFSYDVKMKEKGDIPEGYSVSREKKERFSLILESASTNQTSMYLCASSLWGQGSTDTQYFGPGTRLTVL.

The V and J genes are TRBV7-9 and TRBJ1-2, with TRBD1 matching over 7 bases. Germline assignment: CDR1 SEHNR and CDR2 FQNEAQ (reference sequence). Trimming removed 2 bases from V and 0 bases from J; junction bases left unmatched: 6. This CDR3 is built from 16 residues. The chain's CDR3 is CASSLKGQNTNYGYTF. In DNA form, the CDR3 reads TGTGCCAGCAGCTTAAAGGGACAGAATACTAACTATGGCTACACCTTC.

The chain links TRBV7-9 to TRBJ2-7; possible D gene TRBD1, 5 bases. V gave up 5 bases and J gave up 5 bases, with 22 bases separating them. There are 16 residues in the CDR3. In germline, CDR1 is SEHNR, CDR2 FQNEAQ (reference sequence). As DNA, the CDR3 is TGTGCCAGCAGCCCCGTCGCTCCAGGGATATACGACGAGCAGTACTTC. Its protein is CASSPVAPGIYDEQYF.

This chain connects TRBV5-6 to TRBJ1-1; weak D call: TRBD1 (5 bases). Germline CDR1 reads SGHDT; CDR2 reads YYEEEE. The CDR3 length is 16 residues. The V end lost 1 base, the J end lost 2 bases, and 15 bases lay between the germline ends. CDR3 coding DNA: TGTGCCAGCAGCTTGTACGGTCGGGGGAAAAACACTGAAGCTTTCTTT. Its translation: CASSLYGRGKNTEAFF.

In regard to this clone: Sequence at one end of the junction differs from germline and may be a read error. This rearrangement joins TRBV5-1 to TRBJ1-1; 7 nucleotides line up with TRBD1. The germline gives CDR1 SGHRS, CDR2 YFSETQ. The CDR3 spans 13 residues. The CDR3 is CASSLDRLTEAFF. The CDR3 coding sequence is TGCGCCAGCAGTTTGGACAGGTTGACTGAAGCTTTCTTT.

The V gene is TRBV2, the J gene TRBJ1-2; D is perhaps TRBD1 (5 bases). The CDR3 runs to 13 residues. V was clipped by 11 bases and J by 2 bases, with 15 bases between them. Germline CDR1 reads SNHLY; CDR2 reads FYNNEI. This chain's CDR3 is CAGQRGANYGYTF. The CDR3 DNA is TGTGCCGGCCAGAGGGGAGCAAACTATGGCTACACCTTC.

The chain uses TRBV6-6 and TRBJ2-5, with TRBD1 identical over 10 bases. The CDR3 is made up of 15 amino acids. Losses at the gene ends were 4 bases for V and 2 bases for J; bases not matched to a gene: 4. The germline V gene has CDR1 MNHNY and CDR2 SVGAGI (reference sequence). CDR3: CASSLGQGGQETQYF. The CDR3 region has the DNA TGTGCCAGCAGTTTAGGACAGGGGGGGCAAGAGACCCAGTACTTC.

The chain uses TRBV6-5 and TRBJ1-4, with TRBD1 identical over 7 bases. The CDR3 length is 14 residues. Germline CDR1 is MNHEY and CDR2 is SVGAGI. J was trimmed by 7 bases and V by 6 bases; bases with no gene match: 8. Here the CDR3 reads CASRHRQGGEKLFF. Written as DNA, the CDR3 is TGTGCCAGCAGACATAGACAGGGCGGTGAAAAACTGTTTTTT.

V usage is TRBV6-6 and J usage is TRBJ1-2; 11 bases match TRBD1. V lost 2 bases to trimming and J lost 0 bases; unmatched junction nucleotides: 2. This CDR3 comprises 16 residues. The germline CDR1 and CDR2 sequences are MNHNY and SVGAGI (reference sequence). CDR3: CASSYRGQGANYGYTF. As DNA, the CDR3 is TGTGCCAGCAGTTACCGGGGACAGGGGGCTAACTATGGCTACACCTTC.

J is TRBJ1-1 and V is TRBV5-6; weak D call: TRBD1 (5 bases). The CDR3 consists of 13 residues. The germline V gene encodes CDR1 SGHDT and CDR2 YYEEEE. The V end was cut by 4 bases, the J end by 1 base, with 8 bases between. The CDR3 sequence: CASSRDRNTEAFF. For the CDR3, the DNA is TGTGCCAGCAGCCGTGACAGGAACACTGAAGCTTTCTTT.

Worth noting for this clone: In the same sample, other DNA sequences code for this CDR3. The chain recombines TRBV7-9 with TRBJ1-1; D possibly corresponds to TRBD1 (5 bases). Germline V CDR1 and CDR2: SEHNR, FQNEAQ (reference sequence). This CDR3 has 14 residues. Trimming took 2 bases from V and 1 from J, leaving 8 bases between them. The CDR3 loop is CASSLRQGNTEAFF. CDR3 bases: TGTGCCAGCAGCTTACGGCAGGGGAACACTGAAGCTTTCTTT. Full variable domain (outside the CDR3, taken from reference TRBV7-9 and TRBJ1-1): DTGVSQNPRHKITKRGQNVTFRCDPISEHNRLYWYRQTLGQGPEFLTYFQNEAQLEKSRLLSDRFSAERPKGSFSTLEIQRTEQGDSAMYLCASSLRQGNTEAFFGQGTRLTVV.

V is TRBV6-2 or TRBV6-3 and J is TRBJ2-2, with TRBD2 matching 10 bases. J gave up 1 base and V 2 bases, and 4 bases lay outside the gene matches. The CDR3 extends over 17 amino acids. Germline V gene sequence: CDR1 MNHEY, CDR2 SVGEGT. The CDR3 loop reads CASSYPGLAKNTGELFF. The CDR3 DNA follows: TGTGCCAGCAGTTACCCGGGACTAGCGAAGAACACCGGGGAGCTGTTTTTT.

The rearrangement links TRBV19 to TRBJ2-3; 7 bases map to TRBD1. Trimming at V came to 5 bases and at J to 0 bases, leaving 5 bases not matched to a gene. Germline CDR1 and CDR2: LNHDA and SQIVND (reference sequence). CDR3 length equals 15 residues. The CDR3: CASSSGGPSTDTQYF. CDR3 sequence (DNA): TGTGCCAGTAGTTCAGGGGGTCCTAGCACAGATACGCAGTATTTT.